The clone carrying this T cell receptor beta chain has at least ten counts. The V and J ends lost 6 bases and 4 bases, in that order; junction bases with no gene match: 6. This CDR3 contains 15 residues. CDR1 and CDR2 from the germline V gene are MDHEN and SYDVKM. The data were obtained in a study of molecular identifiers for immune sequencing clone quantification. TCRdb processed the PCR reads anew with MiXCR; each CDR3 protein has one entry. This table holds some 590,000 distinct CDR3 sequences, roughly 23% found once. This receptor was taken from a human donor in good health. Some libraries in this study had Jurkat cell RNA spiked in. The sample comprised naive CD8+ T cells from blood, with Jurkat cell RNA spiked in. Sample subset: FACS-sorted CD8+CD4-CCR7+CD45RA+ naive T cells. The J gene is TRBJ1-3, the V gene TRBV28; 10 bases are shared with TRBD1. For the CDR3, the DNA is TGTGCCAGCAGCTTCGACAGGGGGCTCGGAAACACCATATATTTT. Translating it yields CASSFDRGLGNTIYF.